This T cell receptor beta chain was obtained from a study of blood T cell repertoires in COVID-19. Study summary: Sites in the United States, Italy and Spain provided acute and convalescent COVID-19 samples.

The data were produced by immunoSEQ multiplex PCR, yet TCRdb's version contains in-frame clones alone and is incomplete. The table includes about 180,000 clones, approximately 87% detected once. The V end was cut by 4 bases, the J end by 6 bases, with 22 bases between. The CDR3 totals 16 residues. Germline CDR1 reads SGHVS; CDR2 reads FNYEAQ. This rearrangement joins TRBV7-6 to TRBJ2-7; no clear D. This receptor was obtained from a man aged 70 or older with active or convalescent COVID-19. Sample: peripheral blood. CDR3 residues: CASSSPLGPSGREQYF. For the CDR3, the DNA is TGTGCCAGCAGCTCCCCCCTGGGTCCCTCTGGGCGCGAGCAGTACTTC.